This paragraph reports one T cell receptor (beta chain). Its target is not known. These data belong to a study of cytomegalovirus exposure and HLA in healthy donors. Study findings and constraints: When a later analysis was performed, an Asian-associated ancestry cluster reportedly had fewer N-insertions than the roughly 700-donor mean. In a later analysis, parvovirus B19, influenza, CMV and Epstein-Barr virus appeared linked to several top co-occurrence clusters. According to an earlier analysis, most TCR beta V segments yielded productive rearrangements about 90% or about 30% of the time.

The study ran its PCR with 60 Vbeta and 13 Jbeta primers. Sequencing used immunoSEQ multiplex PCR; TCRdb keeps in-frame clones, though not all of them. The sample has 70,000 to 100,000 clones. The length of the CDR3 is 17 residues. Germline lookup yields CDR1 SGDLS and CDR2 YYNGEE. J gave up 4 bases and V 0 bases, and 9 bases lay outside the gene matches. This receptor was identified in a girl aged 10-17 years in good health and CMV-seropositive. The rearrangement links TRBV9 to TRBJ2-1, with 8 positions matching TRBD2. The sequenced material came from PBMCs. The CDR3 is CASSVGAGGTSYNEQFF. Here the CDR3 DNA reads TGTGCCAGCAGCGTAGGGGCGGGTGGGACTAGTTACAATGAGCAGTTCTTC.